Below, one T cell receptor beta chain is given with its context. This sample is part of a study of memory CD4+ T cells and cytomegalovirus serostatus. On the study more broadly: Of the healthy Belgian adults, eight or nine were CMV seropositive and 20 to 30 seronegative.

Assay used: immunoSEQ multiplex PCR; TCRdb lists only in-frame clones, some missing. The data hold around 57,000 clones, with over 60% observed a single time. The sort gate was single viable CD3+CD4+CD8-CD45RO+ cells for memory CD4+ T cells. This CDR3 has 13 amino acids. The germline gives CDR1 MDHEN, CDR2 SYDVKM. Trimming removed 5 bases at V and 2 bases at J, with 10 bases between. This clonotype was obtained from an adult in good health and CMV-seronegative. Some clones in this sample may be carry-over from other donors' samples. The specimen sequenced was memory CD4+ T cells from blood. The genes are TRBV28 and TRBJ2-7, with a weak D call TRBD1 (5 bases). This CDR3 reads CASSRTGAYEQYF. The CDR3 DNA sequence: TGTGCCAGCAGTAGAACAGGCGCCTACGAGCAGTACTTC.